These T cell receptor beta chains were read from a single sample in a study of T cell repertoires in cytomegalovirus infection. One entry per CDR3 protein results from TCRdb running MiXCR on the reads. This table has almost 550,000 distinct CDR3 sequences, approximately 16% appearing once. Sequencing was performed on CD8+ T cells from PBMCs. These receptors were taken from a human donor in good health (CMV status not recorded). Some clones in this sample may be carry-over from other donors' samples. Each CDR3 is given with its conserved first and last residue. The D gene is left open where the match is weak. The listing skips clone size in some rows; elsewhere it reads once, few, many or a size class.

D gene: TRBD1
clone size: few
V gene: TRBV18
CDR3 length: 15
J gene: TRBJ1-1
CDR3 protein: CASSPKGSGGTEAFF
CDR3 DNA: TGTGCCAGCTCACCAAAAGGATCAGGGGGCACTGAAGCTTTCTTT

D gene: TRBD2
clone size: many
V gene: TRBV12-3/TRBV12-4
CDR3 length: 14
J gene: TRBJ2-7
CDR3 protein: CASSWGSGTYEQYF
CDR3 DNA: TGTGCCAGCAGTTGGGGTAGCGGGACCTACGAGCAGTACTTC

D gene: -
clone size: many
V gene: TRBV7-3
CDR3 length: 13
J gene: TRBJ2-1
CDR3 protein: CASSGNSRNEQFF
CDR3 DNA: TGTGCCAGCAGCGGAAACTCCCGGAATGAGCAGTTCTTC

D gene: -
clone size: few
V gene: TRBV3-1
CDR3 length: 16
J gene: TRBJ1-1
CDR3 protein: CASSQLTTGLNTEAFF
CDR3 DNA: TGTGCCAGCAGCCAACTCACGACAGGTTTGAACACTGAAGCTTTCTTT

D gene: TRBD1
clone size: -
V gene: TRBV5-4
CDR3 length: 14
J gene: TRBJ2-7
CDR3 protein: CASSIDRGRSEQYF
CDR3 DNA: TGTGCCAGCAGCATTGACAGGGGGCGGAGCGAGCAGTACTTC

D gene: -
clone size: many
V gene: TRBV7-9
CDR3 length: 16
J gene: TRBJ1-3
CDR3 protein: CASSAITGSLGNTIYF
CDR3 DNA: TGTGCCAGCAGCGCTATAACAGGGTCGTTAGGAAACACCATATATTTT

D gene: TRBD1
clone size: -
V gene: TRBV4-1
CDR3 length: 15
J gene: TRBJ1-4
CDR3 protein: CASSYGQGRYEKLFF
CDR3 DNA: TGCGCCAGCAGCTACGGACAGGGGCGGTATGAAAAACTGTTTTTT

D gene: -
clone size: -
V gene: TRBV7-9
CDR3 length: 14
J gene: TRBJ2-5
CDR3 protein: CASSIPAGSETQYF
CDR3 DNA: TGTGCCAGCAGCATCCCGGCGGGTAGTGAGACCCAGTACTTC

D gene: -
clone size: many
V gene: TRBV10-3
CDR3 length: 14
J gene: TRBJ1-1
CDR3 protein: CAISNLQMNTEAFF
CDR3 DNA: TGTGCCATCAGCAACTTACAAATGAACACTGAAGCTTTCTTT

D gene: -
clone size: -
V gene: TRBV6-8
CDR3 length: 12
J gene: TRBJ2-4
CDR3 protein: CASKEGKNIQYF
CDR3 DNA: TGTGCCAGCAAAGAGGGTAAAAACATTCAGTACTTC

D gene: -
clone size: many
V gene: TRBV19
CDR3 length: 16
J gene: TRBJ2-3
CDR3 protein: CASSQSQGEVTDTQYF
CDR3 DNA: TGTGCCAGTAGTCAGTCCCAGGGAGAAGTCACAGATACGCAGTATTTT

D gene: -
clone size: -
V gene: TRBV6-1
CDR3 length: 15
J gene: TRBJ1-2
CDR3 protein: CASSEYRRVGYGYTF
CDR3 DNA: TGTGCCAGCAGTGAATATCGCAGGGTAGGATATGGCTACACCTTC

D gene: -
clone size: -
V gene: TRBV6-8
CDR3 length: 15
J gene: TRBJ1-6
CDR3 protein: CASRLPYGENSPLHF
CDR3 DNA: TGTGCCAGCAGACTTCCTTACGGGGAGAATTCACCCCTCCACTTT

D gene: -
clone size: many
V gene: TRBV28
CDR3 length: 16
J gene: TRBJ1-1
CDR3 protein: CASSRPLRPGNTEAFF
CDR3 DNA: TGTGCCAGCAGCCGGCCCCTTAGGCCGGGGAACACTGAAGCTTTCTTT

D gene: TRBD1
clone size: many
V gene: TRBV3-1
CDR3 length: 16
J gene: TRBJ2-7
CDR3 protein: CASSQDGTGASYEQYF
CDR3 DNA: TGTGCCAGCAGCCAAGATGGGACAGGGGCGTCCTACGAGCAGTACTTC

D gene: TRBD2
clone size: -
V gene: TRBV27
CDR3 length: 18
J gene: TRBJ2-1
CDR3 protein: CASSLSASGVPPYNEQFF
CDR3 DNA: TGTGCCAGCAGTTTATCGGCTAGCGGCGTACCCCCCTACAATGAGCAGTTCTTC

D gene: -
clone size: -
V gene: TRBV28
CDR3 length: 14
J gene: TRBJ2-7
CDR3 protein: CASSLSDLAYEQYF
CDR3 DNA: TGTGCCAGCAGTTTATCGGATCTAGCTTACGAGCAGTACTTC

D gene: -
clone size: few
V gene: TRBV3-1
CDR3 length: 16
J gene: TRBJ1-5
CDR3 protein: CASSQDRGRGGQPQHF
CDR3 DNA: TGTGCCAGCAGCCAAGATAGGGGGAGGGGCGGCCAGCCCCAGCATTTT

D gene: -
clone size: many
V gene: TRBV12-3/TRBV12-4
CDR3 length: 14
J gene: TRBJ2-5
CDR3 protein: CASTPSGYQETQYF
CDR3 DNA: TGTGCCAGCACCCCTTCTGGGTACCAAGAGACCCAGTACTTC

D gene: -
clone size: few
V gene: TRBV27
CDR3 length: 13
J gene: TRBJ1-4
CDR3 protein: CASNKRQGEKLFF
CDR3 DNA: TGTGCCAGCAATAAGCGCCAAGGTGAAAAACTGTTTTTT

D gene: TRBD2
clone size: many
V gene: TRBV19
CDR3 length: 15
J gene: TRBJ2-2
CDR3 protein: CASSSSSGTTGELFF
CDR3 DNA: TGTGCCAGTAGTTCCTCTAGCGGGACTACCGGGGAGCTGTTTTTT

D gene: -
clone size: many
V gene: TRBV4-1
CDR3 length: 12
J gene: TRBJ2-7
CDR3 protein: CASSQVGYEQYF
CDR3 DNA: TGCGCCAGCAGCCAAGTGGGGTACGAGCAGTACTTC

D gene: -
clone size: -
V gene: TRBV7-9
CDR3 length: 17
J gene: TRBJ1-3
CDR3 protein: CASSLFGITSSGNTIYF
CDR3 DNA: TGTGCCAGCAGCTTATTCGGGATAACCAGCTCTGGAAACACCATATATTTT

D gene: -
clone size: many
V gene: TRBV14
CDR3 length: 15
J gene: TRBJ1-2
CDR3 protein: CASSQGRDRIYGYTF
CDR3 DNA: TGTGCCAGCAGCCAAGGCCGGGACCGAATCTATGGCTACACCTTC

D gene: -
clone size: many
V gene: TRBV7-8
CDR3 length: 16
J gene: TRBJ1-5
CDR3 protein: CASSPGWGMSNQPQHF
CDR3 DNA: TGTGCCAGCAGCCCGGGTTGGGGGATGAGCAATCAGCCCCAGCATTTT

D gene: -
clone size: -
V gene: TRBV7-3
CDR3 length: 15
J gene: TRBJ2-5
CDR3 protein: CASSLNSGASETQYF
CDR3 DNA: TGTGCCAGCAGCTTAAACTCCGGGGCATCGGAGACCCAGTACTTC

D gene: -
clone size: many
V gene: TRBV28
CDR3 length: 16
J gene: TRBJ2-5
CDR3 protein: CASSSVKDSRQETQYF
CDR3 DNA: TGTGCCAGCAGTTCGGTCAAGGACAGTAGACAAGAGACCCAGTACTTC

D gene: -
clone size: many
V gene: TRBV11-2
CDR3 length: 16
J gene: TRBJ1-1
CDR3 protein: CASSLWGGLGYTEAFF
CDR3 DNA: TGTGCCAGCAGCCTCTGGGGGGGTTTAGGGTACACTGAAGCTTTCTTT

D gene: -
clone size: -
V gene: TRBV2
CDR3 length: 15
J gene: TRBJ2-2
CDR3 protein: CASSEGQGGTGELFF
CDR3 DNA: TGTGCCAGCAGTGAAGGCCAGGGAGGAACCGGGGAGCTGTTTTTT

D gene: TRBD1
clone size: many
V gene: TRBV27
CDR3 length: 15
J gene: TRBJ1-1
CDR3 protein: CASSFGTGLNTEAFF
CDR3 DNA: TGTGCCAGCAGTTTCGGGACAGGGTTGAACACTGAAGCTTTCTTT

D gene: TRBD1
clone size: once
V gene: TRBV2
CDR3 length: 16
J gene: TRBJ1-3
CDR3 protein: CASSGGQKSSGNTIYF
CDR3 DNA: TGTGCCAGCAGTGGGGGACAGAAGAGCTCTGGAAACACCATATATTTT

D gene: -
clone size: many
V gene: TRBV4-1
CDR3 length: 15
J gene: TRBJ2-2
CDR3 protein: CASSRLTSFGGELFF
CDR3 DNA: TGCGCCAGCAGCCGCCTGACTTCGTTCGGGGGGGAGCTGTTTTTT

D gene: -
clone size: many
V gene: TRBV12-3/TRBV12-4
CDR3 length: 15
J gene: TRBJ2-1
CDR3 protein: CASRYSFEAYNEQFF
CDR3 DNA: TGTGCCAGCAGGTACAGCTTTGAGGCCTACAATGAGCAGTTCTTC

D gene: -
clone size: -
V gene: TRBV2
CDR3 length: 12
J gene: TRBJ2-5
CDR3 protein: CASKVLRETQYF
CDR3 DNA: TGTGCCAGCAAAGTGTTACGAGAGACCCAGTACTTC

D gene: -
clone size: many
V gene: TRBV6-5
CDR3 length: 18
J gene: TRBJ2-2
CDR3 protein: CASSYSANLFRAAGELFF
CDR3 DNA: TGTGCCAGCAGTTACTCCGCTAATTTGTTCAGGGCCGCCGGGGAGCTGTTTTTT

D gene: -
clone size: many
V gene: TRBV6-1
CDR3 length: 15
J gene: TRBJ2-3
CDR3 protein: CASSESWADTDTQYF
CDR3 DNA: TGTGCCAGCAGTGAAAGCTGGGCAGACACAGATACGCAGTATTTT

D gene: -
clone size: -
V gene: TRBV6-1
CDR3 length: 15
J gene: TRBJ1-6
CDR3 protein: CASSEFRNHNSPLHF
CDR3 DNA: TGTGCCAGCAGTGAATTCAGAAACCATAATTCACCCCTCCACTTT

D gene: -
clone size: -
V gene: TRBV15
CDR3 length: 14
J gene: TRBJ2-3
CDR3 protein: CATSFLVLGDTQYF
CDR3 DNA: TGTGCCACCAGCTTCCTGGTCCTGGGAGATACGCAGTATTTT

D gene: -
clone size: -
V gene: TRBV6-5
CDR3 length: 15
J gene: TRBJ1-1
CDR3 protein: CASSYSSIMNTEAFF
CDR3 DNA: TGTGCCAGCAGTTACTCTTCAATAATGAACACTGAAGCTTTCTTT

D gene: TRBD1
clone size: few
V gene: TRBV12-3/TRBV12-4
CDR3 length: 16
J gene: TRBJ2-1
CDR3 protein: CASSPPTGGLGNEQFF
CDR3 DNA: TGTGCCAGCAGCCCCCCCACAGGGGGGTTGGGTAATGAGCAGTTCTTC

D gene: -
clone size: many
V gene: TRBV6-6
CDR3 length: 13
J gene: TRBJ2-3
CDR3 protein: CASSYDRLDTQYF
CDR3 DNA: TGTGCCAGCAGTTATGATCGACTTGATACGCAGTATTTT